The 18 T cell receptor beta chains below all came from one sample that was sequenced in a study of OX40 agonist ivuxolimab in advanced cancers. Libraries were prepared by immunoSEQ multiplex PCR; TCRdb keeps only in-frame clonotypes and omits some of them. The profile shows under 50,000 clones, over 75% of them singletons. Sequencing was performed on CD4+ or CD8+ T cells sorted from blood, taken in a trial of the OX40 agonist ivuxolimab. The receptors here all came from an adult with an advanced solid tumor such as melanoma, head and neck, liver or kidney cancer.

The V and J genes are TRBV7-9 and TRBJ2-1, with D unresolved. V lost 3 bases, J lost 5 bases, and 8 bases lay in between. This CDR3 is 13 amino acids long. In germline, CDR1 is SEHNR, CDR2 FQNEAQ (reference sequence). CDR3 nucleotide sequence: TGTGCCAGCAGCTTGAACAGCCACAATGAGCAGTTCTTC. This encodes CASSLNSHNEQFF. Together with reference TRBV7-9 and TRBJ2-1, the CDR3 gives the full variable domain: DTGVSQNPRHKITKRGQNVTFRCDPISEHNRLYWYRQTLGQGPEFLTYFQNEAQLEKSRLLSDRFSAERPKGSFSTLEIQRTEQGDSAMYLCASSLNSHNEQFFGPGTRLTVL.

This clone was recorded a few times. The chain couples TRBV28 to TRBJ2-7; 12 nucleotides align to TRBD2. CDR1 and CDR2 (germline): MDHEN, SYDVKM. The V and J ends lost 6 bases and 0 bases, in that order; junction bases with no gene match: 6. This CDR3 is 16 amino acids long. The CDR3 DNA sequence: TGTGCCAGCAGGTCAAGACTAGCGGGAGCCTCCTACGAGCAGTACTTC. Its translation: CASRSRLAGASYEQYF.

The chain joins TRBV30 to TRBJ1-2; D ambiguous. V lost 0 bases and J 10 bases, leaving 9 bases between the germline ends. CDR1 GTSNPN and CDR2 SVGIG come from the germline V gene (reference sequence). This CDR3 spans 11 amino acids. CDR3 nucleotides: TGTGCCTGGAGTGTACTCTTGATCTACACCTTC. Protein product: CAWSVLLIYTF.

This chain joins TRBV7-9 and TRBJ2-1; TRBD1 or TRBD2 may be the D gene (5 bases each). CDR1 and CDR2 (germline): SEHNR, FQNEAQ (reference sequence). This CDR3 has 14 residues. Trimming cost V 5 bases and J 3 bases, with 11 bases left between them. CDR3: CASSGRGGYNEQFF. The DNA of the CDR3 is TGTGCCAGCAGCGGCCGTGGGGGCTACAATGAGCAGTTCTTC.

The chain recombines TRBV7-9 with TRBJ2-7; 12 nucleotides line up with TRBD2. The V gene end was trimmed by 6 bases and the J gene end by 4 bases; junction bases not matched to a gene: 4. There are 14 residues in the CDR3. Germline CDR1 and CDR2: SEHNR and FQNEAQ (reference sequence). The chain's CDR3 is CASRTSGRGYEQYF. In DNA, the CDR3 is TGTGCCAGCAGGACTAGCGGGAGAGGGTACGAGCAGTACTTC.

The chain uses TRBV11-3 and TRBJ2-7; no firm D call. CDR1 is SGHNT and CDR2 is YENEEA in the germline V gene. The V end lost 1 base, the J end lost 4 bases, and 8 bases lay between the germline ends. The CDR3 is made up of 13 amino acids. This chain's CDR3 is CASSLVGDYEQYF. CDR3 DNA sequence: TGTGCCAGCAGCTTAGTTGGAGATTACGAGCAGTACTTC.

The V and J genes are TRBV28 and TRBJ1-5; D possibly corresponds to TRBD1 (5 bases). In germline, CDR1 is MDHEN, CDR2 SYDVKM. The CDR3 contains 16 residues. V lost 3 bases and J 3 bases, leaving 15 bases between the germline ends. The CDR3 DNA sequence: TGTGCCAGCAGTTTGCATAGCGAGGGGTTCAATCAGCCCCAGCATTTT. This encodes CASSLHSEGFNQPQHF.

V is TRBV7-2 and J is TRBJ2-1; D unresolved. The germline CDR1 and CDR2 sequences are SGHTA and FQGNSA. Between the trimmed V and J ends, which lost 8 bases and 3 bases, there was a span of 11 bases. The CDR3 is 13 amino acids. The CDR3 loop reads CASGPKGYNEQFF. The CDR3 DNA reads as TGTGCCAGCGGCCCTAAAGGCTACAATGAGCAGTTCTTC.

This clone was detected once. The chain is built from TRBV28 and TRBJ2-3; TRBD2 matches 12 bases. CDR1 and CDR2 (germline): MDHEN, SYDVKM. J gave up 5 bases and V 5 bases, and 2 bases lay outside the gene matches. The CDR3 runs 14 residues. The CDR3, as DNA: TGTGCCAGCAGTCCACTAGCGGGAGGAGATACGCAGTATTTT. This translates into CASSPLAGGDTQYF.

V gene TRBV4-3 combines with J gene TRBJ2-3; 14 bases match TRBD2. The CDR3 covers 18 residues. The V segment lost 0 bases and the J segment 8 bases; nucleotides outside the gene matches: 10. Germline loops: CDR1 LGHNA, CDR2 YSLEER. The CDR3 loop reads CASSQDGLTSGRVGTQYF. CDR3 coding DNA: TGCGCCAGCAGCCAAGATGGTCTGACTAGCGGGAGGGTAGGTACGCAGTATTTT.

This chain joins TRBV6-1 and TRBJ2-1; TRBD2 agrees at 10 bases. The V and J ends lost 3 bases and 6 bases, in that order; junction bases with no gene match: 2. Looked up from germline, CDR1 is MNHNS and CDR2 is SASEGT. The CDR3 has 14 residues. The CDR3 loop reads CASSDLAGVNEQFF. The DNA for the CDR3 is TGTGCCAGCAGTGATCTAGCGGGAGTCAATGAGCAGTTCTTC.

V and J are TRBV10-3 and TRBJ1-2; D is undetermined. CDR1 ENHRY and CDR2 SYGVKD come from the germline V gene. CDR3 length: 14 amino acids. V gave up 2 bases and J gave up 8 bases, with 15 bases separating them. CDR3 DNA sequence: TGTGCCATCAGTGAGACTCCCCCTACTGTGGGCTACACCTTC. This translates into CAISETPPTVGYTF.

This chain joins TRBV5-8 and TRBJ1-1; D unclear. Germline V CDR1 and CDR2: SGHTS, YDEGEE. Trimming pared 0 bases from V and 1 base from J, leaving 10 bases between. CDR3 length: 15 residues. CDR3 nucleotide sequence: TGTGCCAGCAGCTTGGTAGGCGGTTGGAACACTGAAGCTTTCTTT. Its translation is CASSLVGGWNTEAFF. Filled out from reference TRBV5-8 and TRBJ1-1, the complete variable domain reads EAGVTQSPTHLIKTRGQQATLRCSPISGHTSVYWYQQALGLGLQFLLWYDEGEERNRGNFPPRFSGRQFPNYSSELNVNALELEDSALYLCASSLVGGWNTEAFFGQGTRLTVV.

The chain uses TRBV27 and TRBJ2-6; possibly TRBD1 for D (6 bases). The CDR3 loop spans 16 amino acids. Trimming took 6 bases from V and 4 from J, leaving 16 bases between them. Germline values: CDR1 MNHEY, CDR2 SMNVEV (reference sequence). CDR3 nucleotides: TGTGCCAGCAGACAGGGTCCTACGTGGGGGGCCAACGTCCTGACTTTC. The encoded protein is CASRQGPTWGANVLTF.

The rearrangement joins TRBV19 to TRBJ1-1, with D possibly matching TRBD1 (6 bases). V lost 7 bases to trimming and J lost 2 bases, with 14 bases between them. Germline assignment: CDR1 LNHDA and CDR2 SQIVND (reference sequence). The CDR3 covers 14 residues. The CDR3 spells CASNRQDRNTEAFF. The CDR3 nucleotides read TGTGCCAGTAACAGACAGGATCGTAACACTGAAGCTTTCTTT.

This rearrangement joins TRBV13 to TRBJ1-1; 7 positions agree with TRBD1. Germline CDR1 reads PRHDT; CDR2 reads FYEKMQ (reference sequence). Trimming at V came to 5 bases and at J to 3 bases, leaving 3 bases not matched to a gene. The CDR3 totals 13 residues. CDR3 in amino acids: CASSLQGDTEAFF. For the CDR3, the DNA is TGTGCCAGCAGCCTGCAGGGGGACACTGAAGCTTTCTTT.

V gene TRBV30 combines with J gene TRBJ1-6; TRBD1 matches 8 bases. After removal of 4 bases from V and 10 bases from J, the junction contained 3 bases not matched to a gene. The germline CDR1 and CDR2 sequences are GTSNPN and SVGIG (reference sequence). This CDR3 spans 12 amino acids. The CDR3 DNA follows: TGTGCCTGGAACAGGGGGAACTCACCCCTCCACTTT. Its translation: CAWNRGNSPLHF.

Written as DNA, the CDR3 is TGTGCCAGCACCCAGCTAGCGGGAGCACCCTACGAGCAGTACTTC. It yields the protein CASTQLAGAPYEQYF. V is TRBV6-6 and J is TRBJ2-7; TRBD2 matches at 10 bases. In germline, CDR1 is MNHNY, CDR2 SVGAGI (reference sequence). The CDR3 runs to 15 residues. The ends lost 7 bases at V and 2 bases at J; junction bases unmatched: 8.